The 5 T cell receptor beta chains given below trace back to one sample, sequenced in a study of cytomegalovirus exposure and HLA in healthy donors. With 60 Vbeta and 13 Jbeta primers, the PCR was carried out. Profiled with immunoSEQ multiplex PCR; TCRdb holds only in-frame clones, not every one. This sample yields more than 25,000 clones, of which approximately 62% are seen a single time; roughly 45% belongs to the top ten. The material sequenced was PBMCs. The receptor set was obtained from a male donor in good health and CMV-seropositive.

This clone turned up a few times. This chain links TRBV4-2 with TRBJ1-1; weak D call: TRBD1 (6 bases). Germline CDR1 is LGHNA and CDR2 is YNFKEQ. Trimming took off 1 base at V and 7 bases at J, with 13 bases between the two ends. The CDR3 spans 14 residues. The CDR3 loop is CASSQGTEGGEAFF. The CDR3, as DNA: TGTGCCAGCAGCCAAGGAACAGAAGGGGGTGAAGCTTTCTTT.

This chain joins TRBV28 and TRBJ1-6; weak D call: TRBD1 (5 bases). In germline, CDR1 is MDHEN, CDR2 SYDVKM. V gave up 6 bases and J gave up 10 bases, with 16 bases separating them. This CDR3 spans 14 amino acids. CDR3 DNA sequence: TGTGCCAGCAGGCAAGGGTCAGGGAGGTCACCCCTCCACTTT. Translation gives CASRQGSGRSPLHF.

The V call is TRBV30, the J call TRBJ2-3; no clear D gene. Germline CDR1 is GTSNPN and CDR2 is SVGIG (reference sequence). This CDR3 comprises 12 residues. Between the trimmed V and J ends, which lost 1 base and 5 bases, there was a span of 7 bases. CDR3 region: CAWSARGDTQYF. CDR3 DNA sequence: TGTGCCTGGAGTGCTAGAGGAGATACGCAGTATTTT.

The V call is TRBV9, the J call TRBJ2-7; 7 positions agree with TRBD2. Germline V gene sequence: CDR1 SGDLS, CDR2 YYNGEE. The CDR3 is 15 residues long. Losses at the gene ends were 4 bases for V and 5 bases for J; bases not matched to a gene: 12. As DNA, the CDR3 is TGTGCCAGCAGCCCGACCGGGGGGAGGCGCCACGAGCAGTACTTC. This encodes CASSPTGGRRHEQYF.

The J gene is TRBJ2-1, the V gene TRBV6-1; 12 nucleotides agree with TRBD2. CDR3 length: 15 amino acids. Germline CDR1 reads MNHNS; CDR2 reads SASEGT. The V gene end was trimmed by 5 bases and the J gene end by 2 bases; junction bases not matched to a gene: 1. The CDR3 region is CASSTSGGTYNEQFF. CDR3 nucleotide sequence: TGTGCCAGCAGTACTAGCGGGGGGACCTACAATGAGCAGTTCTTC.